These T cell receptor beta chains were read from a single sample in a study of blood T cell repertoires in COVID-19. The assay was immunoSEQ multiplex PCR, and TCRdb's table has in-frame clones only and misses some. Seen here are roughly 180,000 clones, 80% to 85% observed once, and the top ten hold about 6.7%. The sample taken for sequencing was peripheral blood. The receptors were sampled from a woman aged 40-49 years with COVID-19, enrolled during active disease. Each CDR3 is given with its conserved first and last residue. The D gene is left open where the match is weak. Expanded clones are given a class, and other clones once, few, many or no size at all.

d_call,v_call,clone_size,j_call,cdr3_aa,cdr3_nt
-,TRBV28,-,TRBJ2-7,CASSRAGVGEQYF,TGTGCCAGCAGCCGCGCAGGGGTGGGGGAGCAGTACTTC
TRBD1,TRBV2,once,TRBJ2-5,CASSPTPTGSETQYF,TGTGCCAGCAGCCCGACCCCGACAGGGAGCGAGACCCAGTACTTC
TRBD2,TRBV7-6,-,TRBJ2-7,CASSLLLAESFGEQYF,TGTGCCAGCAGCTTACTACTAGCGGAGAGCTTCGGGGAGCAGTACTTC
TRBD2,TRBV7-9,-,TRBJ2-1,CASGAGGPFEQFF,TGTGCCAGCGGAGCGGGGGGGCCGTTTGAGCAGTTCTTC
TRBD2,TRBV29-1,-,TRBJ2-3,CSVPPGGRDTDTQYF,TGCAGCGTCCCGCCTGGAGGGAGGGACACAGATACGCAGTATTTT
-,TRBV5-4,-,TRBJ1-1,CASSFYGRGAEAFF,TGTGCCAGCAGCTTTTACGGGAGAGGCGCTGAAGCTTTCTTT
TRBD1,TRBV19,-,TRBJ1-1,CASSSPSSDRGTEAFF,TGTGCCAGTAGTTCCCCTTCCTCGGACAGGGGGACTGAAGCTTTCTTT
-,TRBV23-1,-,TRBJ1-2,CASSQGGAALNYGYTF,TGCGCCAGCAGTCAGGGGGGGGCAGCACTTAACTATGGCTACACCTTC
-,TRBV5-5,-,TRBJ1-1,CASSLGGRDTEAFF,TGTGCCAGCAGCTTGGGGGGGCGAGACACTGAAGCTTTCTTT
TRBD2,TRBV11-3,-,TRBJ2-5,CASSRTSGQETQYF,TGTGCCAGCAGCCGGACTAGCGGACAAGAGACCCAGTACTTC
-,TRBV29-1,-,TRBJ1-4,CSVRPHRDATNEKLFF,TGCAGCGTAAGACCACACAGGGATGCAACTAATGAAAAACTGTTTTTT
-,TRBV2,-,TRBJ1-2,CASSRTVYTF,TGTGCCAGCAGTAGGACAGTCTACACCTTC
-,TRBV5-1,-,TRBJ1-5,CASSLTGGRNQPQHF,TGCGCCAGCAGCTTGACGGGGGGCAGGAATCAGCCCCAGCATTTT
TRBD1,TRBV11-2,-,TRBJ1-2,CASRGQGAGGYTF,TGTGCCAGCAGGGGACAGGGGGCAGGTGGCTACACCTTC
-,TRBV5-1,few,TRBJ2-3,CASSLAGGAITDTQYF,TGCGCCAGCAGCTTGGCCGGGGGTGCGATCACAGATACGCAGTATTTT
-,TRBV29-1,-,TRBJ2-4,CSVGSVVDSVYF,TGCAGCGTTGGAAGCGTTGTTGATTCTGTGTACTTC
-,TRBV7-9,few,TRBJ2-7,CASSLRASESVRSGQYF,TGTGCCAGCAGCTTGCGGGCCTCAGAGTCAGTCAGGTCGGGGCAGTACTTC
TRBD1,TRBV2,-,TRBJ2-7,CASRRTGGFYEQYF,TGTGCCAGCAGGAGGACAGGGGGATTTTACGAGCAGTACTTC
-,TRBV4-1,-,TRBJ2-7,CASSQDGRWQYF,TGCGCCAGCAGCCAAGACGGCAGGTGGCAGTACTTC
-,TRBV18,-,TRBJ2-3,CASSPPASDTQYF,TGTGCCAGCTCACCACCGGCCTCCGATACGCAGTATTTT
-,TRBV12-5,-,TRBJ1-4,CASGFTRSAGARADEKLFF,TGTGCTAGTGGTTTCACCCGGTCAGCAGGGGCGAGGGCGGATGAAAAACTGTTTTTT
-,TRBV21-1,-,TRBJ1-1,CASSRRGWNTEAFF,TGTGCCAGCAGCAGACGCGGATGGAACACTGAAGCTTTCTTT
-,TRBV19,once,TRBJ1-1,CASSIPGDSRGTEAFF,TGTGCCAGTAGTATCCCGGGAGACAGCCGGGGCACTGAAGCTTTCTTT
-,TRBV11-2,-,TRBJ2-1,CASSPNRGFNEQFF,TGTGCCAGCAGCCCAAACCGGGGATTTAATGAGCAGTTCTTC
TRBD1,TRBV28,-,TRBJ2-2,CAGGRTGATGELFF,TGTGCCGGGGGCAGGACAGGGGCCACCGGGGAGCTGTTTTTT
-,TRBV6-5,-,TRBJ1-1,CASSLTDSPMNTEAFF,TGTGCCAGCAGTTTAACGGACAGTCCCATGAACACTGAAGCTTTCTTT
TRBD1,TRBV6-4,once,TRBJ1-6,CASSDSSTLQGRTYNSPLHF,TGTGCCAGCAGTGACTCCTCAACTCTACAGGGGAGAACCTATAATTCACCCCTCCACTTT
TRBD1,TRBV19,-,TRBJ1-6,CASRRTGEDPLHF,TGTGCCAGTAGGAGGACAGGGGAAGATCCCCTCCACTTT
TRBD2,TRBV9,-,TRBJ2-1,CASREAGGLSNEQFF,TGTGCCAGCAGAGAAGCGGGGGGGCTTTCCAATGAGCAGTTCTTC
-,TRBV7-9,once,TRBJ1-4,CASTPGVGIEEKLFF,TGTGCCAGCACCCCCGGGGTGGGGATTGAGGAAAAACTGTTTTTT
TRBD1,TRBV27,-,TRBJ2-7,CASSFGTGVDEQYF,TGTGCCAGCAGTTTTGGTACAGGGGTCGACGAGCAGTACTTC
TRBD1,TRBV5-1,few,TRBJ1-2,CASSLEGTAYGYTF,TGCGCCAGCAGCTTGGAAGGGACAGCCTATGGCTACACCTTC
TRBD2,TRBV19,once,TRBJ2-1,CASSNKAGTRSYNEQFF,TGTGCCAGTAGTAATAAGGCGGGGACTAGGTCCTACAATGAGCAGTTCTTC
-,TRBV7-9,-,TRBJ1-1,CASSLVGEGTEAFF,TGTGCCAGCAGCTTAGTAGGGGAGGGTACTGAAGCTTTCTTT
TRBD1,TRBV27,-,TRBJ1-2,CASRVPGGSYTF,TGTGCCAGCCGGGTTCCAGGGGGGAGCTACACCTTC
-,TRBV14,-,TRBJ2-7,CASSPISNSYEQYF,TGTGCCAGCAGCCCTATAAGTAACTCCTACGAGCAGTACTTC
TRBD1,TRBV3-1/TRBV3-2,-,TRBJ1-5,CASSLGQGLNGPQHF,TGTGCCAGCAGCCTGGGACAGGGGTTGAACGGGCCCCAGCATTTT
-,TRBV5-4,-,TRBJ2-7,CASSDRRSSYEQYF,TGTGCCAGCAGCGACAGGCGCTCTTCCTACGAGCAGTACTTC
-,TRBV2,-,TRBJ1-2,CASSEYRDTSLWGYTF,TGTGCCAGCAGTGAGTACCGGGACACGTCTCTGTGGGGCTACACCTTC